This entry features one T cell receptor (beta chain) sequence. Its antigen remains unknown. The sample belongs to a study of cytotoxic CD8 clonotypes in ibrutinib-treated CLL. The intended depth for sequencing was 1 in 200,000 to 1 in 1 million T cells. Data came from immunoSEQ multiplex PCR; TCRdb stores just in-frame clones and leaves some out. There are roughly 130,000 clones in the sample; over 60% occur only once, and roughly 12% lies in the top ten. The CDR3 sequence is 14 residues long. V dropped 3 bases and J dropped 7; count of bases not matched to a gene: 7. From germline, CDR1 is SGHDT and CDR2 YYEEEE. Study results and caveats: The study found clonality rose at ibrutinib response, then fell toward baseline at progression.

The sequence derives from a human donor with chronic lymphocytic leukemia. The rearrangement links TRBV5-6 to TRBJ1-1; 9 bases match TRBD1. This specimen was PBMCs, taken after 12 months of ibrutinib treatment. CDR3 nucleotides: TGTGCCAGCAGCTGGGACAGGGCGGGATTTGAAGCTTTCTTT. Residues: CASSWDRAGFEAFF.